The 12 T cell receptor beta chains below were found in one sample sequenced in a study of PD-1 blockade in mismatch repair-deficient tumors. The protocol was immunoSEQ multiplex PCR, while the TCRdb copy is restricted to in-frame clones and leaves out a portion. The table has around 51,000 clones, over 70% seen once. The input for sequencing was peripheral blood, taken roughly 21 weeks after starting pembrolizumab. Receptors originate from an adult with mismatch repair-deficient cancer.

This clone has only a few counts. V gene TRBV11-2 combines with J gene TRBJ2-1, with a possible D match to TRBD2 (6 bases). The CDR3 has 16 amino acids. With 2 bases removed from V and 6 bases from J, the gap between germline ends came to 17 bases. Germline V gene lookup returns CDR1 SGHAT and CDR2 FQNNGV. CDR3 coding DNA: TGTGCCAGCAGCTTATACCAGGGACCCGGGGGCAATGAGCAGTTCTTC. Protein: CASSLYQGPGGNEQFF. The full variable domain, rest sourced from reference TRBV11-2 and TRBJ2-1, is EAGVAQSPRYKIIEKRQSVAFWCNPISGHATLYWYQQILGQGPKLLIQFQNNGVVDDSQLPKDRFSAERLKGVDSTLKIQPAKLEDSAVYLCASSLYQGPGGNEQFFGPGTRLTVL.

V is TRBV30 and J is TRBJ2-7; D is possibly TRBD2 (6 bases). Per germline, CDR1 GTSNPN and CDR2 SVGIG (reference sequence). Trimming shortened V by 0 bases and J by 6 bases, and 12 bases separated the two germline ends. This CDR3 contains 13 residues. The CDR3, as DNA: TGTGCCTGGAGTGTACGGCAGGGAGGCGAGCAGTACTTC. This gives the protein CAWSVRQGGEQYF.

This chain connects TRBV6-6 to TRBJ1-1; 8 bases align to TRBD1. The CDR3 totals 15 residues. The V and J ends lost 2 bases and 11 bases, in that order; junction bases with no gene match: 13. Germline V gene lookup returns CDR1 MNHNY and CDR2 SVGAGI (reference sequence). This CDR3 is CASSYITTGGLRAFF. Here the CDR3 DNA reads TGTGCCAGCAGTTACATTACTACAGGGGGACTCCGGGCTTTCTTT.

The chain is built from TRBV5-1 and TRBJ2-1, with unresolved D. Trimming left V 7 bases short and J 9 bases short, with 14 bases between. Germline V gene data show CDR1 as SGHRS and CDR2 as YFSETQ. The CDR3 contains 12 residues. The CDR3 is CASYASLGEQFF. CDR3 sequence (DNA): TGCGCCAGCTACGCGAGCCTCGGTGAGCAGTTCTTC. Looking up the rest from reference TRBV5-1 and TRBJ2-1 gives the full variable domain: KAGVTQTPRYLIKTRGQQVTLSCSPISGHRSVSWYQQTPGQGLQFLFEYFSETQRNKGNFPGRFSGRQFSNSRSEMNVSTLELGDSALYLCASYASLGEQFFGPGTRLTVL.

The chain uses TRBV5-4 and TRBJ2-5, with 7 nucleotides matching TRBD2. Unmatched junction bases numbered 6, after V lost 0 bases and J lost 1 base. This CDR3 is 16 amino acids long. CDR1 SGHNT and CDR2 YYREEE come from the germline V gene (reference sequence). The CDR3, as DNA: TGTGCCAGCAGCTTGGGTGCGGGAGTAGCCCAAGAGACCCAGTACTTC. Its translation is CASSLGAGVAQETQYF. Looking up the rest from reference TRBV5-4 and TRBJ2-5 gives the full variable domain: ETGVTQSPTHLIKTRGQQVTLRCSSQSGHNTVSWYQQALGQGPQFIFQYYREEENGRGNFPPRFSGLQFPNYSSELNVNALELDDSALYLCASSLGAGVAQETQYFGPGTRLLVL.

This chain joins TRBV7-9 and TRBJ2-7; possible D gene TRBD2, 5 bases. V shed 5 bases and J shed 4 bases, with 18 bases lying between them. The length of the CDR3 is 15 residues. Per germline, CDR1 SEHNR and CDR2 FQNEAQ (reference sequence). CDR3 nucleotide sequence: TGTGCCAGCAGCCCCCCGGCGGGCCCACTTTACGAGCAGTACTTC. Its translation: CASSPPAGPLYEQYF.

This clone was detected only once. The rearrangement uses TRBV5-6 and TRBJ2-1; D call uncertain. V shed 0 bases and J shed 5 bases, with 9 bases lying between them. Germline values: CDR1 SGHDT, CDR2 YYEEEE. The CDR3 has 14 residues. The CDR3 region is CASSLGLENNEQFF. As DNA, the CDR3 is TGTGCCAGCAGCTTGGGACTTGAGAACAATGAGCAGTTCTTC.

The chain links TRBV7-8 to TRBJ2-1, with 8 positions matching TRBD2. This CDR3 has 17 residues. The germline V gene has CDR1 SGHVS and CDR2 FQNEAQ. Losses at the gene ends were 1 base for V and 2 bases for J; bases not matched to a gene: 7. The DNA of the CDR3 is TGTGCCAGCAGCTTAGTTGGTAGCGGGATCACCTACAATGAGCAGTTCTTC. Protein product: CASSLVGSGITYNEQFF.

This clone has ten or more counts. This sequence joins TRBV10-3 and TRBJ2-2, with D possibly being TRBD1 (7 bases). Deletions cut 10 bases from V and 0 bases from J, with 15 bases between. The CDR3 totals 15 residues. CDR1 is ENHRY and CDR2 is SYGVKD in the germline V gene. CDR3 sequence reads: CATGGQRTNTGELFF. The CDR3 DNA follows: TGTGCCACCGGGGGACAGCGAACGAACACCGGGGAGCTGTTTTTT.

This clone appeared a single time. The genes are TRBV19 and TRBJ1-2; the D is unclear. The CDR3 sequence is 13 residues long. Germline V gene lookup returns CDR1 LNHDA and CDR2 SQIVND (reference sequence). The ends were cut back, 3 bases at V and 1 base at J, with 6 bases in the middle. The CDR3 region has the DNA TGTGCCAGTAGTATGAACCGTAACTATGGCTACACCTTC. Protein: CASSMNRNYGYTF.

This chain connects TRBV11-3 to TRBJ1-1; D remains ambiguous. There are 12 residues in the CDR3. Germline V gives CDR1 SGHNT, CDR2 YENEEA. Trimming pared 0 bases from V and 4 bases from J, leaving 3 bases between. The CDR3 DNA reads as TGTGCCAGCAGCTTAGACGTCACTGAAGCTTTCTTT. Protein: CASSLDVTEAFF.

This chain joins TRBV5-6 and TRBJ1-2, with TRBD1 as a possible D gene (5 bases). Germline V CDR1 and CDR2: SGHDT, YYEEEE. The CDR3 is 14 residues long. V lost 3 bases and J 4 bases, leaving 13 bases between the germline ends. As DNA, the CDR3 is TGTGCCAGCAGCTGGAGGGGAGGCTCCTATGGCTACACCTTC. This gives the protein CASSWRGGSYGYTF.